This is a list of T cell receptor beta chains from one sample in a study of CD8+CD57+ T cells in acquired aplastic anemia. TCRdb independently ran MiXCR on the reads; one entry per CDR3 protein. The repertoire holds approximately 80,000 distinct CDR3 sequences, with under 80% as singletons. Sequences were obtained from sorted CD4+, CD8+, or CD8+CD57+ T cells (not recorded which) from PBMCs. The receptors come from a human donor with aplastic anemia. CDR3s include the opening cysteine and the closing phenylalanine or tryptophan. A D gene is named only where the DNA matches it firmly. Not all rows give a size; the values are once, few, many and, for expanded clones, a class.

abundance: few; v_gene: TRBV2; j_gene: TRBJ2-1; len: 14; d_gene: .; CDR3aa: CASSRSGQGDEQFF; CDR3nt: TGTGCCAGCAGTAGGTCTGGCCAGGGCGATGAGCAGTTCTTC
abundance: .; v_gene: TRBV15; j_gene: TRBJ2-3; len: 17; d_gene: .; CDR3aa: CATSRPDSPEFTDTQYF; CDR3nt: TGTGCCACCAGCAGACCCGACAGCCCGGAGTTCACAGATACGCAGTATTTT
abundance: .; v_gene: TRBV5-1; j_gene: TRBJ2-5; len: 13; d_gene: TRBD1; CDR3aa: CASTQTGGETQYF; CDR3nt: TGCGCCAGCACCCAGACAGGGGGAGAGACCCAGTACTTC
abundance: .; v_gene: TRBV15; j_gene: TRBJ2-3; len: 16; d_gene: TRBD1; CDR3aa: CATSRGRTGNTDTQYF; CDR3nt: TGTGCCACCAGCAGAGGGAGGACAGGGAACACAGATACGCAGTATTTT
abundance: .; v_gene: TRBV2; j_gene: TRBJ2-7; len: 12; d_gene: .; CDR3aa: CASSEDTYEQYF; CDR3nt: TGTGCCAGCAGTGAAGACACTTACGAGCAGTACTTC
abundance: .; v_gene: TRBV13; j_gene: TRBJ2-7; len: 12; d_gene: .; CDR3aa: CASSEGPYEQYF; CDR3nt: TGTGCCAGCAGCGAAGGTCCCTACGAGCAGTACTTC
abundance: few; v_gene: TRBV24-1; j_gene: TRBJ2-7; len: 11; d_gene: .; CDR3aa: CATSGLGEQYF; CDR3nt: TGTGCCACCAGTGGGCTGGGCGAGCAGTACTTC
abundance: .; v_gene: TRBV19; j_gene: TRBJ2-4; len: 13; d_gene: .; CDR3aa: CASSITEKNIQYF; CDR3nt: TGTGCCAGTAGTATAACAGAAAAAAACATTCAGTACTTC
abundance: few; v_gene: TRBV19; j_gene: TRBJ1-5; len: 15; d_gene: TRBD1; CDR3aa: CASSIGEGAGQPQHF; CDR3nt: TGTGCCAGTAGTATAGGAGAGGGGGCCGGCCAGCCCCAGCATTTT
abundance: .; v_gene: TRBV20-1; j_gene: TRBJ2-7; len: 14; d_gene: TRBD2; CDR3aa: CSAGRAGAPYEQYF; CDR3nt: TGCAGTGCCGGGAGAGCGGGGGCCCCCTACGAGCAGTACTTC
abundance: .; v_gene: TRBV11-2; j_gene: TRBJ1-5; len: 12; d_gene: .; CDR3aa: CASSLALQPQHF; CDR3nt: TGTGCCAGCAGCTTAGCCCTTCAGCCCCAGCATTTT
abundance: .; v_gene: TRBV7-9; j_gene: TRBJ2-5; len: 15; d_gene: TRBD2; CDR3aa: CASSFGLAGQETQYF; CDR3nt: TGTGCCAGCAGCTTTGGGCTAGCGGGACAAGAGACCCAGTACTTC
abundance: few; v_gene: TRBV19; j_gene: TRBJ2-7; len: 13; d_gene: .; CDR3aa: CASSEILSYEQYF; CDR3nt: TGTGCCAGTAGTGAGATCCTGTCCTACGAGCAGTACTTC
abundance: .; v_gene: TRBV4-2; j_gene: TRBJ2-2; len: 17; d_gene: .; CDR3aa: CASSQEARHVNTGELFF; CDR3nt: TGTGCCAGCAGCCAAGAAGCGAGACACGTGAACACCGGGGAGCTGTTTTTT
abundance: .; v_gene: TRBV29-1; j_gene: TRBJ2-1; len: 13; d_gene: TRBD2; CDR3aa: CSDSGVSYNEQFF; CDR3nt: TGCAGCGATAGCGGGGTCTCCTACAATGAGCAGTTCTTC
abundance: .; v_gene: TRBV12-3/TRBV12-4; j_gene: TRBJ1-4; len: 13; d_gene: .; CDR3aa: CASSSRKGEKLFF; CDR3nt: TGTGCCAGCAGTTCCCGTAAAGGTGAAAAACTGTTTTTT
abundance: .; v_gene: TRBV29-1; j_gene: TRBJ2-5; len: 13; d_gene: .; CDR3aa: CSVEEEDQETQYF; CDR3nt: TGCAGCGTTGAAGAGGAAGATCAAGAGACCCAGTACTTC
abundance: .; v_gene: TRBV29-1; j_gene: TRBJ2-5; len: 14; d_gene: TRBD1; CDR3aa: CSVLGGRGQETQYF; CDR3nt: TGCAGCGTTTTAGGGGGCAGGGGGCAAGAGACCCAGTACTTC
abundance: few; v_gene: TRBV4-1; j_gene: TRBJ2-7; len: 14; d_gene: .; CDR3aa: CASSQAGAGYEQYF; CDR3nt: TGCGCCAGCAGCCAAGCCGGGGCTGGCTACGAGCAGTACTTC
abundance: .; v_gene: TRBV7-9; j_gene: TRBJ1-1; len: 13; d_gene: .; CDR3aa: CASTPGRDTEAFF; CDR3nt: TGTGCCAGCACTCCCGGGAGGGACACTGAAGCTTTCTTT
abundance: .; v_gene: TRBV10-3; j_gene: TRBJ2-7; len: 12; d_gene: .; CDR3aa: CATQKQGYEQYF; CDR3nt: TGTGCCACCCAAAAACAGGGCTACGAGCAGTACTTC
abundance: .; v_gene: TRBV10-3; j_gene: TRBJ2-3; len: 16; d_gene: TRBD2; CDR3aa: CATSEAGGSATDTQYF; CDR3nt: TGTGCCACCTCGGAAGCGGGGGGTTCCGCCACAGATACGCAGTATTTT
abundance: .; v_gene: TRBV7-3; j_gene: TRBJ1-5; len: 14; d_gene: TRBD1; CDR3aa: CASSLSGGGQPQHF; CDR3nt: TGTGCCAGCAGCTTATCAGGGGGAGGTCAGCCCCAGCATTTT
abundance: .; v_gene: TRBV2; j_gene: TRBJ2-5; len: 16; d_gene: TRBD2; CDR3aa: CASGTGVAGGQETQYF; CDR3nt: TGTGCCAGCGGGACTGGGGTAGCGGGGGGACAAGAGACCCAGTACTTC
abundance: .; v_gene: TRBV11-1; j_gene: TRBJ2-1; len: 15; d_gene: .; CDR3aa: CASSPAGGGRYGQFF; CDR3nt: TGTGCCAGCAGCCCGGCAGGCGGGGGCCGGTATGGGCAGTTCTTC
abundance: .; v_gene: TRBV4-2; j_gene: TRBJ1-4; len: 15; d_gene: .; CDR3aa: CASSQEGDGVEKLFF; CDR3nt: TGTGCCAGCAGCCAAGAAGGAGATGGAGTAGAAAAACTGTTTTTT
abundance: .; v_gene: TRBV15; j_gene: TRBJ1-2; len: 16; d_gene: .; CDR3aa: CATSRPSRVASYGYTF; CDR3nt: TGTGCCACCAGCAGACCATCTAGAGTAGCCTCCTATGGCTACACCTTC
abundance: .; v_gene: TRBV7-2; j_gene: TRBJ1-1; len: 15; d_gene: .; CDR3aa: CASSLSPRGNTEAFF; CDR3nt: TGTGCCAGCAGCTTATCGCCCAGAGGGAACACTGAAGCTTTCTTT
abundance: .; v_gene: TRBV20-1; j_gene: TRBJ1-2; len: 14; d_gene: TRBD1; CDR3aa: CSARVSGQDYGYTF; CDR3nt: TGCAGTGCTAGAGTGTCCGGACAGGACTATGGCTACACCTTC
abundance: .; v_gene: TRBV7-8; j_gene: TRBJ1-4; len: 16; d_gene: .; CDR3aa: CASSRNRLATNEKLFF; CDR3nt: TGTGCCAGCAGCCGGAACAGGCTTGCAACTAATGAAAAACTGTTTTTT
abundance: .; v_gene: TRBV20-1; j_gene: TRBJ1-1; len: 11; d_gene: .; CDR3aa: CSADRNTEAFF; CDR3nt: TGCAGTGCAGACCGGAACACTGAAGCTTTCTTT
abundance: once; v_gene: TRBV2; j_gene: TRBJ2-7; len: 13; d_gene: TRBD1; CDR3aa: CATRTGTSYEQYF; CDR3nt: TGTGCCACCCGGACAGGCACCTCCTACGAGCAGTACTTC